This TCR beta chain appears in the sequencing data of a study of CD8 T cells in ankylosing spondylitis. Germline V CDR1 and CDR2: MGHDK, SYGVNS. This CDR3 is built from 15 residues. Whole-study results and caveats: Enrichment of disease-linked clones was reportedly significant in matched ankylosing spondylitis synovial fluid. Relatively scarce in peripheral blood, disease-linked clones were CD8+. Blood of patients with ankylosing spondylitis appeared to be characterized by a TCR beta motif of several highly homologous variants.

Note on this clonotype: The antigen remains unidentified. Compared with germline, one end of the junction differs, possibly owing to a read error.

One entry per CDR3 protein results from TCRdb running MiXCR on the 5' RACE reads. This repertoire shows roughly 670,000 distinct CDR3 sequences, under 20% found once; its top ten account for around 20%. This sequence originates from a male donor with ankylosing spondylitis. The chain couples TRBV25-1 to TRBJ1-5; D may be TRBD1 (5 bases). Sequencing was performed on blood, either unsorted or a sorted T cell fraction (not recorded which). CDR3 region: CAGSDTGSSNQPQHF. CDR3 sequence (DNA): TGTGCCGGCAGTGATACAGGATCTAGCAATCAGCCCCAGCATTTT.